A single sample gave rise to the 8 T cell receptor beta chains below, sequenced in a study of blood T cell repertoires in COVID-19. Profiled with immunoSEQ multiplex PCR; TCRdb holds only in-frame clones, not every one. Of more than 140,000 clones listed, 70% to 85% were seen once; the top ten hold 6.5% to 9%. The sample comprised peripheral blood. The receptor set was obtained from a woman between 50 and 59 years old in a cohort sampled during active or convalescent COVID-19.

This rearrangement joins TRBV13 to TRBJ2-3; D is unresolved. From germline, CDR1 is PRHDT and CDR2 FYEKMQ (reference sequence). V lost 8 bases and J 2 bases, leaving 17 bases between the germline ends. The CDR3 is made up of 15 amino acids. CDR3 nucleotide sequence: TGTGCCAGCCGCCCTAAGTTTCGCAACACAGATACGCAGTATTTT. Protein product: CASRPKFRNTDTQYF.

The chain uses TRBV11-3 and TRBJ1-5; no reliable D call. The germline V gene encodes CDR1 SGHNT and CDR2 YENEEA. This CDR3 is 17 amino acids long. V gave up 1 base and J gave up 2 bases, with 15 bases separating them. DNA for the CDR3: TGTGCCAGCAGCTTAGTGTTGGTAGTGCGGGGCAATCAGCCCCAGCATTTT. It translates to CASSLVLVVRGNQPQHF. The entire variable domain, with the rest obtained from reference TRBV11-3 and TRBJ1-5, is as follows: EAGVVQSPRYKIIEKKQPVAFWCNPISGHNTLYWYLQNLGQGPELLIRYENEEAVDDSQLPKDRFSAERLKGVDSTLKIQPAELGDSAVYLCASSLVLVVRGNQPQHFGDGTRLSIL.

This clone was observed a single time. The genes are TRBV19 and TRBJ1-2, with a possible D match to TRBD1 (5 bases). The CDR3 runs 15 residues. Trimming cost V 6 bases and J 6 bases, with 20 bases left between them. Germline CDR1 is LNHDA and CDR2 is SQIVND (reference sequence). CDR3 protein: CASSGMGRSDDGYTF. CDR3 sequence (DNA): TGTGCCAGTAGCGGAATGGGGCGCAGTGATGATGGCTACACCTTC.

The chain joins TRBV6-5 to TRBJ2-7; D is undetermined. The germline V gene has CDR1 MNHEY and CDR2 SVGAGI. V was clipped by 0 bases and J by 5 bases, with 14 bases between them. The CDR3 contains 15 residues. The chain's CDR3 is CASSYSSLLTHEQYF. In nucleotides, the CDR3 is TGTGCCAGCAGTTACTCTAGCCTCCTTACCCACGAGCAGTACTTC.

The V and J genes are TRBV2 and TRBJ2-5, with D possibly TRBD1 on 6 matching bases. V lost 2 bases, J lost 5 bases, and 9 bases lay in between. CDR1 SNHLY and CDR2 FYNNEI come from the germline V gene. The CDR3 length is 13 residues. CDR3 sequence reads: CASSEWGQETQYF. The CDR3 region has the DNA TGTGCCAGCAGTGAATGGGGGCAGGAGACCCAGTACTTC.

J is TRBJ1-2 and V is TRBV6-6; D gene uncertain. The CDR3 spans 14 residues. CDR1 is MNHNY and CDR2 is SVGAGI in the germline V gene (reference sequence). The V and J ends lost 10 bases and 1 base respectively, with 16 bases between them. CDR3 loop: CATQYETHNYGYTF. The CDR3 DNA sequence: TGTGCCACTCAGTACGAGACACATAACTATGGCTACACCTTC.

A few counts support this clone. The chain is built from TRBV6-5 and TRBJ1-1, with 8 positions matching TRBD1. With V trimmed by 0 bases and J by 6 bases, 6 bases remained unmatched. This CDR3 contains 15 residues. Germline CDR1 MNHEY, CDR2 SVGAGI. CDR3 coding DNA: TGTGCCAGCAGTTACTCGACCAGGGGGCAGTCTGAAGCTTTCTTT. Encoded protein: CASSYSTRGQSEAFF.

The chain is built from TRBV7-2 and TRBJ1-4; D is unclear. This CDR3 has 14 amino acids. Trimming shortened V by 4 bases and J by 0 bases, and 6 bases separated the two germline ends. The V gene's germline CDR1 is SGHTA and CDR2 FQGNSA. CDR3 bases: TGTGCCAGCAGCTGGACTGCAACTAATGAAAAACTGTTTTTT. Translating gives CASSWTATNEKLFF.